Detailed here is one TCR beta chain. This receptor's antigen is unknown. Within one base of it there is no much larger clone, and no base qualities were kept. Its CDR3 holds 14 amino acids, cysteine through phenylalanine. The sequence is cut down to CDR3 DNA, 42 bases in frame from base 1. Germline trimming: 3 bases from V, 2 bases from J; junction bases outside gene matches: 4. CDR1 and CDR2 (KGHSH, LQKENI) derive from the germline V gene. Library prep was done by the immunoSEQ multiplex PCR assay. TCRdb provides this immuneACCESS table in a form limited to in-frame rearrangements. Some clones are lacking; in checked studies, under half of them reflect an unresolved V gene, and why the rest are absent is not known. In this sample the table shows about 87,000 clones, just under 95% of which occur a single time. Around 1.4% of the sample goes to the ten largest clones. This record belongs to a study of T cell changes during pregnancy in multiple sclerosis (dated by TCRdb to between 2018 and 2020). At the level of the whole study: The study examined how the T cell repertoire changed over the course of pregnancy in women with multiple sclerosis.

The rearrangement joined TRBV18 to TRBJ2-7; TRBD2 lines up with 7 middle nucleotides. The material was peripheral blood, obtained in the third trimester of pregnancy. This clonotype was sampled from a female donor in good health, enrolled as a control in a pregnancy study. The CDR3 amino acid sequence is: CASSPAGVPYEQYF. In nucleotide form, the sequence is TGTGCCAGCTCACCGGCGGGGGTCCCCTACGAGCAGTACTTC.